This T cell receptor (beta chain) was identified during a study of T-cell memory formation after mild COVID-19. Across the study: Most TCR clusters belonged to a single donor.

Notes on this clonotype: The antigen is unknown.

The authors produced TCR alpha and TCR beta cDNA libraries with sample barcodes and UMIs by 5'RACE using constant-segment primers. One entry per CDR3 protein results from TCRdb running MiXCR on the 5' RACE reads. The sample comprises a few hundred thousand distinct CDR3 sequences, 15% to 20% of which are singletons, and around 23% rests with the top ten. General observations from the study: Memory sampled before infection contained some responding clones, suggesting cross-reactive memory joined.

V was shortened by 3 bases and J by 6 bases, with 14 bases between the two germline ends. The CDR3 spans 14 residues. The rearrangement uses TRBV12-3 or TRBV12-4 and TRBJ1-1; D remains unclear. The sequence was obtained from a man in his late teens or twenties who had mild COVID-19 (a few samples of this study predate the infection). Cell type and time point are not known. Sequencing used PBMCs or a T cell subset sorted from them (not recorded which). The CDR3, as DNA: TGTGCCAGCAGTTTCGATCCGGGGAGGCCTGAAGCTTTCTTT. This translates into CASSFDPGRPEAFF.